The 2 T cell receptor beta chains below all came from one sample that was sequenced in a study of regulatory T cells in long-lasting Graves disease. The time point was: newly diagnosed GD, antithyroid drugs for less than 3 months. The TCR library used RNA extracted from PBMCs. CDR3-region Arm-PCR and iRepertoire HTBI primers produced the TCR beta libraries. TCRdb re-called the multiplex PCR reads through MiXCR, storing one row per CDR3 protein. The table has 400,000 to 500,000 distinct CDR3 sequences, just under 15% seen once. A further study also used this sample, focusing on T cells in Graves' hyperthyroidism and ophthalmopathy.

Here the sequenced sample was peripheral blood mononuclear cells (PBMCs), taken at new diagnosis, from a patient treated with antithyroid drugs. Receptors originate from a woman aged 25 to 39 with Graves disease.

For this clonotype: With a much larger clone just one base away, this may be a read error. J is TRBJ2-1 and V is TRBV7-9, with 8 bases fitting TRBD1. The J call may be faulty, since TRBJ2-5 better matches the DNA end. The CDR3 runs to 14 residues. Per the germline V gene, CDR1 is SEHNR and CDR2 is FQNEAQ (reference sequence). CDR3 in amino acids: CANSFTQGGETQYF. In nucleotides, the CDR3 is TGTGCCAACAGCTTCACACAGGGGGGAGAGACCCAGTACTTC.

This clonotype was counted ten times or more. The rearrangement links TRBV28 to TRBJ2-7, with 8 bases matching TRBD2. The V gene end was trimmed by 6 bases and the J gene end by 6 bases; junction bases not matched to a gene: 13. There are 15 residues in the CDR3. Germline values: CDR1 MDHEN, CDR2 SYDVKM. This CDR3 is CASSPPGGWAGEQYF. CDR3 DNA sequence: TGTGCCAGCAGCCCCCCGGGAGGGTGGGCTGGCGAGCAGTACTTC.